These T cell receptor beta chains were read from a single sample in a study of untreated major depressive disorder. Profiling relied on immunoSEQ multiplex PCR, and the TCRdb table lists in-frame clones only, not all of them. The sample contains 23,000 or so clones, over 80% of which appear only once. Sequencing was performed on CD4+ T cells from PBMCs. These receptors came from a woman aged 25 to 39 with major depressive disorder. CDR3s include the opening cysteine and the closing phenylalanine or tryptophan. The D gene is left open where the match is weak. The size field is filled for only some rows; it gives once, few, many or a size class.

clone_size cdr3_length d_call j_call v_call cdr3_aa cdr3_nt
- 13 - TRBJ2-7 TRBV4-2 CASSPPGPYEQYF TGTGCCAGCAGCCCACCCGGGCCCTACGAGCAGTACTTC
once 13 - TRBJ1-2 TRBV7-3 CASSLIPESGYTF TGTGCCAGCAGCTTAATACCTGAGAGTGGCTACACCTTC
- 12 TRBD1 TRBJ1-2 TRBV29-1 CSVGGGGYGYTF TGCAGCGTTGGAGGGGGCGGTTATGGCTACACCTTC
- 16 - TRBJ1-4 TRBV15 CATSRAGSWEGEKLFF TGTGCCACCAGCAGAGCGGGTAGTTGGGAGGGGGAAAAACTGTTTTTT
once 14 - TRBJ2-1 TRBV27 CATRGLSSYNEQFF TGTGCCACCCGGGGTTTGAGCTCCTACAATGAGCAGTTCTTC
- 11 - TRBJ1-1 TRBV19 CASTGSTEAFF TGTGCCAGTACGGGGAGCACTGAAGCTTTCTTT
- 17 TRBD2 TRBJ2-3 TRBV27 CASSSFGLALNTDTQYF TGTGCCAGCAGTTCATTCGGACTAGCGCTAAACACAGATACGCAGTATTTT
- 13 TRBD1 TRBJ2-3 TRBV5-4 CASSSGTGSTQYF TGTGCCAGCAGCTCGGGGACAGGTTCAACGCAGTATTTT
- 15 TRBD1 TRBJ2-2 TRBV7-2 CASSLSQGADGELFF TGTGCCAGCAGCTTATCACAGGGGGCCGACGGGGAGCTGTTTTTT
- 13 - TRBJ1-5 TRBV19 CASSSSLNQPQHF TGTGCCAGTAGTTCGTCCTTAAATCAGCCCCAGCATTTT
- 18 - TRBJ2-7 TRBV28 CASSLGVRKGRDRNEQYF TGTGCCAGCAGTTTAGGTGTCCGGAAGGGGCGCGACCGGAACGAGCAGTACTTC
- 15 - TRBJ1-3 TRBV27 CASSLQGRSGNTIYF TGTGCCAGCAGTTTACAGGGCCGTTCTGGAAACACCATATATTTT
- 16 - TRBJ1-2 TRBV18 CASSPPGLFRNYGYTF TGTGCCAGCTCACCTCCGGGACTTTTTCGGAACTATGGCTACACCTTC
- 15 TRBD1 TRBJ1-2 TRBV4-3 CASSHMDRGFFVYTF TGCGCCAGCAGCCACATGGACAGGGGCTTTTTCGTCTACACCTTC
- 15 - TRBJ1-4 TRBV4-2 CASSEKDATNEKLFF TGTGCCAGCAGCGAGAAGGATGCAACTAATGAAAAACTGTTTTTT
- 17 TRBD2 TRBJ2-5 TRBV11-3 CASSSSMGIAGRETQYF TGTGCCAGCAGCTCCTCAATGGGGATAGCGGGAAGAGAGACCCAGTACTTC
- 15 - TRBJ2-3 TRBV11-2 CASSLDGYGTDTQYF TGTGCCAGCAGCTTAGACGGATACGGCACAGATACGCAGTATTTT
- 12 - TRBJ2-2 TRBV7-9 CASSSTGGELFF TGTGCCAGCAGCTCGACGGGCGGGGAGCTGTTTTTT
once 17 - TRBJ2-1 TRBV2 CASQYEGLVTNNDEQFF TGTGCCAGCCAGTATGAGGGGCTAGTCACCAACAACGATGAGCAGTTCTTC
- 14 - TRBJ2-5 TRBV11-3 CASSPPIGPETQYF TGTGCCAGCAGCCCCCCGATCGGGCCTGAGACCCAGTACTTC
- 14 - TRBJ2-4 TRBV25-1 CASSETGVPNIQYF TGTGCCAGCAGTGAGACGGGGGTCCCAAACATTCAGTACTTC
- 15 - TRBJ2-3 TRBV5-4 CASSLETLYTDTQYF TGTGCCAGCAGCTTGGAGACTCTATACACAGATACGCAGTATTTT
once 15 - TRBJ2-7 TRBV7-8 CASSFGSTNSYEQYF TGTGCCAGCAGCTTTGGGTCAACAAACTCCTACGAGCAGTACTTC
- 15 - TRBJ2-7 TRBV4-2 CASSQASTGPYEQYF TGTGCCAGCAGCCAAGCGAGTACGGGACCCTACGAGCAGTACTTC